This TCR beta chain stems from a study of cytomegalovirus exposure and HLA in healthy donors. Study results and caveats: Several of the most significant clusters appeared, in a later analysis, to be linked to common viral pathogens. Most TCR sequences were uncommon, yet certain public TCRs appeared in many donors.

The PCR had 60 Vbeta and 13 Jbeta primers. Profiled with immunoSEQ multiplex PCR; TCRdb holds only in-frame clones, not every one. This table holds about 110,000 clones, about four fifths found once. Germline V gene lookup returns CDR1 PRHDT and CDR2 FYEKMQ (reference sequence). With V trimmed by 5 bases and J by 1 base, 7 bases remained unmatched. This CDR3 comprises 16 residues. Points on this clone: Antigen: not known.

The chain uses TRBV13 and TRBJ1-1; 10 positions agree with TRBD1. The receptor comes from an older woman in good health and CMV-seropositive. Sequencing was done on a sample of PBMCs. The CDR3, as DNA: TGTGCCAGCAGCACGGGACAGGGGAGGAGGAACACTGAAGCTTTCTTT. Protein sequence: CASSTGQGRRNTEAFF.